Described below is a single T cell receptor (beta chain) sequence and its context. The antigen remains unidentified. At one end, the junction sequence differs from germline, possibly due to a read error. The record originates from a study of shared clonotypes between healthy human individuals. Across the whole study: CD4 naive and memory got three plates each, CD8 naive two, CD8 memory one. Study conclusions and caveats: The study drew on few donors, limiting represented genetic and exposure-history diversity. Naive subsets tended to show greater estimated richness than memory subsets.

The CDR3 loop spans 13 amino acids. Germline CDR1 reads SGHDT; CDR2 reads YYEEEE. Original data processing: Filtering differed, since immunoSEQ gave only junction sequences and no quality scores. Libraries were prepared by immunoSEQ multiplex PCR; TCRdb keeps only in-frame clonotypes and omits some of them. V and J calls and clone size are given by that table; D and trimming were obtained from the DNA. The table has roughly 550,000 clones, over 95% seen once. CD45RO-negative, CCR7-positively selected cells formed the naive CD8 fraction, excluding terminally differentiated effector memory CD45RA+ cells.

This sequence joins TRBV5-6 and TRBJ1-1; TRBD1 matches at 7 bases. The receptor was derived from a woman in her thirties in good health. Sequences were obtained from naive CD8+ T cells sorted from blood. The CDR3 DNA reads TGTGCCAGCAGCTTATCTACAGGGGCTGAGGCTTTCTTT. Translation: CASSLSTGAEAFF.